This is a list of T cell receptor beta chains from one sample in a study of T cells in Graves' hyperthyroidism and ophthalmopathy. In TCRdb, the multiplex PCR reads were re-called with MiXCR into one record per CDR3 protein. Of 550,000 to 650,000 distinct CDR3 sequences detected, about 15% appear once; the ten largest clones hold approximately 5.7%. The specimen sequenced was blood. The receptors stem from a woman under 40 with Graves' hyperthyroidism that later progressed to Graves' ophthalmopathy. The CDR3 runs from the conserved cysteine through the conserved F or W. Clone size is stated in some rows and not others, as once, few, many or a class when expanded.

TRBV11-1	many	CASSSRRGILNTEAFF
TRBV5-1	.	CASSLGAGEGYEQYF
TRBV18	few	CASSPLLAGVGYEQFF
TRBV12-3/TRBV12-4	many	CASKHAGFQETQYF
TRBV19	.	CASSSRDRVAGANVLTF
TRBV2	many	CASSEYDTRGEKLFF
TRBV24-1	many	CATSGSDRGLTDTQYF
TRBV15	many	CATSRDRTGLAGPNEQFF
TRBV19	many	CASSMSGVWGSNEQFF
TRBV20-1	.	CSSPGQGYEQYF
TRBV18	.	CASSPLGGGRPGEQFF
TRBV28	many	CASSLTAGWTSREQYF
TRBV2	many	CASRGTGNYGYTF
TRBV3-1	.	CASSPQAGNTIYF
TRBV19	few	CASSIVWSTEAFF
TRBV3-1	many	CASSQRRTDRVSYEQYF
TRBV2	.	CASSFPGLITGELFF
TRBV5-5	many	CASSLPGLAGYEQYF
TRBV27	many	CASLGGGTGELFF
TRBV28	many	CASSSLGGRANVLTF
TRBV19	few	CASGWGQGYEQYF
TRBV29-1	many	CSVQGVGTEAFF
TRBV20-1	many	CSAPGRVNTEAFF